This paragraph covers one T cell receptor beta chain sequence. As yet, its antigen is unknown. CDR3 length equals 15 residues. V lost 7 bases to trimming and J lost 3 bases; unmatched junction nucleotides: 9. The germline V gene encodes CDR1 MNHNS and CDR2 SASEGT. This entry is derived from a study of blood T cells in healthy people across ages. A second PCR, run for about 6 to 11 cycles, used a sample-barcoded 5' primer plus a J-beta primer mix. Carrying 12 random nucleotides, a template-switch adaptor labeled each individual cDNA molecule. TCRdb re-called the 5' RACE reads with MiXCR, one entry per CDR3 protein. The repertoire holds hundreds of thousands of distinct CDR3 sequences, with over 45% as singletons. Study-level results: Unknown donor CMV status possibly confounded expanded clonotype changes.

Every donor provided ten milliliters of peripheral blood. Per sample, no less than 6 micrograms of total RNA were extracted. The clonotype originates from a young man in good health. The sample comprised blood. The chain recombines TRBV6-1 with TRBJ2-1; 7 bases fit TRBD1. The CDR3 DNA follows: TGTGCCAGCAACGGCGGACAGGCCGACTACAATGAGCAGTTCTTC. Translated: CASNGGQADYNEQFF.